This T cell receptor beta chain was observed in a study of early T cells in non-severe SARS-CoV-2 infection. In TCRdb, the 5' RACE reads were re-called with MiXCR into one record per CDR3 protein. The table records tens of thousands of distinct CDR3 sequences, about 7.1% of them present only once. The CDR3 length is 14 residues. This clonotype is large within its sample. The clonotype was recovered from an adult who was a healthcare worker with PCR-confirmed SARS-CoV-2 infection or an uninfected control (not recorded which). The source was whole blood, collected at baseline. This chain connects TRBV21-1 to TRBJ2-3. TRBV21-1 is tagged as a pseudogene. CDR3 protein: CASSCKRGTDTQYF. CDR3 coding DNA: TGTGCCAGCAGCTGTAAACGGGGCACAGATACGCAGTATTTT.